A selection of T cell receptor beta chains follows, all from one sample in a study of T cell responses to AZD1222 COVID-19 vaccine. Assay used: immunoSEQ multiplex PCR; TCRdb lists only in-frame clones, some missing. This table has more than 95,000 clones, roughly nine tenths appearing once. Sequencing used peripheral blood, obtained 28 days after the second AZD1222 dose. These receptors originate from an adult who received the AZD1222 COVID-19 vaccine. Each CDR3 is given with its conserved first and last residue. A D gene is named only where the DNA matches it firmly. Not every row has a clone size; where given, it reads once, few, many or a size class.

length: 15
J: TRBJ2-7
D: TRBD1
V: TRBV16
size: NA
DNA: TGTGCCAGCAGCCAACCCGACAGGGCATCCTACGAGCAGTACTTC
CDR3: CASSQPDRASYEQYF

length: 14
J: TRBJ1-4
D: NA
V: TRBV27
size: NA
DNA: TGTGCCAGCAGTCCCCAGACAACTAATGAAAAACTGTTTTTT
CDR3: CASSPQTTNEKLFF

length: 19
J: TRBJ2-2
D: TRBD2
V: TRBV4-2
size: NA
DNA: TGTGCCAGCAGCCACGAGGAGTCTAGCGGGATTTATAGGGCCGGGGAGCTGTTTTTT
CDR3: CASSHEESSGIYRAGELFF

length: 14
J: TRBJ1-4
D: TRBD1
V: TRBV25-1
size: NA
DNA: TGTGCCAGCAGTGAACAAGCAGGGGGTGAAAAACTGTTTTTT
CDR3: CASSEQAGGEKLFF

length: 13
J: TRBJ1-2
D: NA
V: TRBV27
size: NA
DNA: TGTGCCAGCAGTCAAACGGGGGGCAGTGGCTACACCTTC
CDR3: CASSQTGGSGYTF

length: 15
J: TRBJ1-5
D: NA
V: TRBV19
size: NA
DNA: TGTGCCAGTAGTTTAGGACAGTATAGCAATCAGCCCCAGCATTTT
CDR3: CASSLGQYSNQPQHF

length: 14
J: TRBJ2-3
D: TRBD2
V: TRBV28
size: NA
DNA: TGTGCCAGCAGTTTGACTAGCGGGAGTGGTACGCAGTATTTT
CDR3: CASSLTSGSGTQYF

length: 15
J: TRBJ2-1
D: TRBD1
V: TRBV2
size: NA
DNA: TGTGCCAGCACGGCTGACAGGGGAGCCTACAATGAGCAGTTCTTC
CDR3: CASTADRGAYNEQFF

length: 16
J: TRBJ2-5
D: NA
V: TRBV7-2
size: once
DNA: TGTGCCAGCAGCCAATCAACCGCGGGAACGGGGGAGACCCAGTACTTC
CDR3: CASSQSTAGTGETQYF

length: 14
J: TRBJ1-5
D: NA
V: TRBV10-2
size: NA
DNA: TGCGCCAGCAGTGAGTCGGGGGGCTGGCAGCCCCAGCATTTT
CDR3: CASSESGGWQPQHF

length: 17
J: TRBJ1-4
D: NA
V: TRBV5-1
size: NA
DNA: TGCGCCAGCAGCCGTTGGCCTAGGGGAACAACTAATGAAAAACTGTTTTTT
CDR3: CASSRWPRGTTNEKLFF

length: 17
J: TRBJ2-3
D: TRBD2
V: TRBV13
size: NA
DNA: TGTGCCAGCAGCTGGGTTTCGGGCGCGGGAGGGCCGGATACGCAGTATTTT
CDR3: CASSWVSGAGGPDTQYF

length: 16
J: TRBJ2-4
D: TRBD2
V: TRBV5-1
size: NA
DNA: TGCGCCAGCAGACCAACTAGCGGGGGAACCAAAAACATTCAGTACTTC
CDR3: CASRPTSGGTKNIQYF

length: 14
J: TRBJ1-3
D: NA
V: TRBV9
size: NA
DNA: TGTGCCAGCGGAGCCCAGGGTAATGGAAACACCATATATTTT
CDR3: CASGAQGNGNTIYF

length: 16
J: TRBJ2-3
D: NA
V: TRBV5-1
size: once
DNA: TGCGCCAGCAGCCCCGGGATTACGGGGGTTACAGATACGCAGTATTTT
CDR3: CASSPGITGVTDTQYF

length: 13
J: TRBJ2-7
D: NA
V: TRBV11-2
size: NA
DNA: TGTGCCAGCAGATTAACAAATCCCTACGAGCAGTACTTC
CDR3: CASRLTNPYEQYF

length: 14
J: TRBJ1-2
D: NA
V: TRBV15
size: NA
DNA: TGTGCCACCAGCAGAGACCGGACAGAGTATGGCTACACCTTC
CDR3: CATSRDRTEYGYTF

length: 12
J: TRBJ2-7
D: NA
V: TRBV18
size: NA
DNA: TGTGCCAGCTCTCTGACAACGGGGGAGCAGTACTTC
CDR3: CASSLTTGEQYF

length: 13
J: TRBJ2-7
D: NA
V: TRBV20-1
size: NA
DNA: TGCAGTGCTACTGACAGTACCTCCTACGAGCAGTACTTC
CDR3: CSATDSTSYEQYF

length: 15
J: TRBJ2-1
D: TRBD2
V: TRBV14
size: NA
DNA: TGTGCCAGCAGCCAACCCCTAGCGGGAGACAATGAGCAGTTCTTC
CDR3: CASSQPLAGDNEQFF

length: 14
J: TRBJ2-7
D: TRBD2
V: TRBV19
size: NA
DNA: TGTGCCAGTAGGACTAGCGGGATTCGAAACGAGCAGTACTTC
CDR3: CASRTSGIRNEQYF

length: 18
J: TRBJ2-1
D: TRBD2
V: TRBV4-1
size: NA
DNA: TGCGCCAGCAGCCAAGAACTAGCGGGAGGGGTTTCCTACAATGAGCAGTTCTTC
CDR3: CASSQELAGGVSYNEQFF

length: 15
J: TRBJ1-1
D: NA
V: TRBV5-1
size: NA
DNA: TGCGCCAGCAGCTTCGGGTTAACCTTTGACACTGAAGCTTTCTTT
CDR3: CASSFGLTFDTEAFF

length: 12
J: TRBJ2-1
D: NA
V: TRBV9
size: NA
DNA: TGTGCCAGCAGCGTCAATTTCGGGGCACAGTTCTTC
CDR3: CASSVNFGAQFF

length: 14
J: TRBJ2-7
D: TRBD1
V: TRBV30
size: NA
DNA: TGTGCCTGGAGTGGTAAGACAGGGTCCTACGAGCAGTACTTC
CDR3: CAWSGKTGSYEQYF

length: 19
J: TRBJ2-1
D: TRBD2
V: TRBV11-2
size: NA
DNA: TGTGCCAGCAGCTTACGGACTAGCGGGAGGGAGGTAAACCCAAATGAGCAGTTCTTC
CDR3: CASSLRTSGREVNPNEQFF

length: 12
J: TRBJ1-5
D: NA
V: TRBV7-9
size: NA
DNA: TGTGCCAGCAGCACCGGGGATCAGCCCCAGCATTTT
CDR3: CASSTGDQPQHF

length: 13
J: TRBJ1-5
D: NA
V: TRBV5-1
size: NA
DNA: TGCGCCAGCAGCTTGACCTTGAATCAGCCCCAGCATTTT
CDR3: CASSLTLNQPQHF

length: 14
J: TRBJ2-6
D: NA
V: TRBV7-3
size: once
DNA: TGTGCCAGCAGTCCCAACTCTGGGGCCAACGTCCTGACTTTC
CDR3: CASSPNSGANVLTF

length: 14
J: TRBJ1-2
D: TRBD1
V: TRBV18
size: NA
DNA: TGTGCCAGCTCACCCGGGACAGGGGGAGATGGCTACACCTTC
CDR3: CASSPGTGGDGYTF

length: 15
J: TRBJ2-3
D: TRBD2
V: TRBV4-1
size: NA
DNA: TGCGCCACCCGAAAAGCGGGAGTACCGGCAGATACGCAGTATTTT
CDR3: CATRKAGVPADTQYF

length: 12
J: TRBJ2-1
D: TRBD1
V: TRBV27
size: NA
DNA: TGTGCCACCTGGGACAGGTATAGTGAGCAGTTCTTC
CDR3: CATWDRYSEQFF

length: 15
J: TRBJ2-5
D: TRBD1
V: TRBV6-5
size: NA
DNA: TGTGCCAGCAGTATCCGGGGACAGGGGCTTGAGACCCAGTACTTC
CDR3: CASSIRGQGLETQYF

length: 12
J: TRBJ2-5
D: TRBD1
V: TRBV6-6
size: NA
DNA: TGTGCCAGCCAGGGGGATGCGGAGACCCAGTACTTC
CDR3: CASQGDAETQYF

length: 17
J: TRBJ2-1
D: TRBD2
V: TRBV20-1
size: NA
DNA: TGCAGTGCTAGTATCTGGGGTTCGGGGGAGGGTCGAAGAGAGCAGTTCTTC
CDR3: CSASIWGSGEGRREQFF

length: 13
J: TRBJ2-2
D: NA
V: TRBV3-1/TRBV3-2
size: NA
DNA: TGTGCCAGCAGCCCCAGGGTGGACGGGGAGCTGTTTTTT
CDR3: CASSPRVDGELFF

length: 14
J: TRBJ2-1
D: NA
V: TRBV18
size: NA
DNA: TGTGCCAGCGCCGCCTACATTCGTGACAATGAGCAGTTCTTC
CDR3: CASAAYIRDNEQFF

length: 16
J: TRBJ2-2
D: NA
V: TRBV5-6
size: once
DNA: TGTGCCAGCAGCTTTTACCGTTACGCGAACACCGGGGAGCTGTTTTTT
CDR3: CASSFYRYANTGELFF

length: 14
J: TRBJ2-6
D: TRBD1
V: TRBV27
size: NA
DNA: TGTGCCAGCAGTTCGGGGACTTGGACAGGGACCCTGACTTTC
CDR3: CASSSGTWTGTLTF

length: 14
J: TRBJ1-1
D: NA
V: TRBV5-4
size: once
DNA: TGTGCCAGCAGCCGAATCGGAATGAACACTGAAGCTTTCTTT
CDR3: CASSRIGMNTEAFF

length: 13
J: TRBJ2-7
D: TRBD2
V: TRBV6-6
size: NA
DNA: TGTGCCAGCACCCCCACGGGGGGGAGCGAGCAGTACTTC
CDR3: CASTPTGGSEQYF

length: 15
J: TRBJ2-7
D: TRBD1
V: TRBV10-1
size: NA
DNA: TGCGCCAGCAGTGTACAGGGGGCCCATTTGGGAGAGCAGTACTTC
CDR3: CASSVQGAHLGEQYF

length: 14
J: TRBJ1-1
D: NA
V: TRBV6-1
size: NA
DNA: TGTGCCAGCAGTGAAGACTGGAGTTGGACTGAAGCTTTCTTT
CDR3: CASSEDWSWTEAFF

length: 19
J: TRBJ1-5
D: TRBD1
V: TRBV7-9
size: NA
DNA: TGTGCCAGCAGCCAGCCCGGGACAGGGGGACCCTATAGCAATCAGCCCCAGCATTTT
CDR3: CASSQPGTGGPYSNQPQHF

length: 10
J: TRBJ2-7
D: NA
V: TRBV19
size: NA
DNA: TGTGCCACCGGGCGGTACGAGCAGTACTTC
CDR3: CATGRYEQYF